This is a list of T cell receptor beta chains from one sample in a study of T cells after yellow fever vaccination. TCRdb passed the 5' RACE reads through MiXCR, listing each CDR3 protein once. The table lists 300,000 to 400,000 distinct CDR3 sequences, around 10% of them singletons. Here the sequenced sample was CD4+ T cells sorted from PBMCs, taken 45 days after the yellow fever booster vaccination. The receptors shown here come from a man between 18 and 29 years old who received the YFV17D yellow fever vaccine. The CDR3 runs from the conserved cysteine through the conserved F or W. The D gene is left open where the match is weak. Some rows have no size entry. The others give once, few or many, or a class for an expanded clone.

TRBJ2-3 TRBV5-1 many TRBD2 CASSLALSGGREDTQYF TGCGCCAGCAGCTTGGCCCTCTCGGGGGGGCGGGAGGATACGCAGTATTTT
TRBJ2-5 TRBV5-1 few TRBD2 CASSFTSGEKTQYF TGCGCCAGCAGCTTCACTAGCGGGGAGAAGACCCAGTACTTC
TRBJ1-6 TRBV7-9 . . CASSLHSGSPLHF TGTGCCAGCAGCTTGCACAGCGGCTCACCCCTCCACTTT
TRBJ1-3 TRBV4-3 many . CASSQDGTLSSGNTIYF TGCGCCAGCAGCCAAGACGGGACACTCAGCTCTGGAAACACCATATATTTT
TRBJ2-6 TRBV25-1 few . CASSFSEGGGAGGANVLTF TGTGCCAGCAGTTTTTCAGAAGGGGGTGGGGCTGGCGGGGCCAACGTCCTGACTTTC
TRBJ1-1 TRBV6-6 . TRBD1 CASRRDREGGTEAFF TGTGCCAGCAGGAGGGACAGGGAAGGGGGGACTGAAGCTTTCTTT
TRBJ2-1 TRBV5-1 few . CASSFSTGYEQFF TGCGCCAGCAGCTTTTCCACCGGGTATGAGCAGTTCTTC
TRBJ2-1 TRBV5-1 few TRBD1 CASKGFDRGNEQFF TGCGCCAGCAAAGGTTTCGACAGGGGCAATGAGCAGTTCTTC
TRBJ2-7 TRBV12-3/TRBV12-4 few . CASSSASVHEQYF TGTGCCAGCAGTTCTGCATCCGTTCACGAGCAGTACTTC
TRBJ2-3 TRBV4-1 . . CASSRGRESDTQYF TGCGCCAGCAGCCGAGGACGAGAGTCGGATACGCAGTATTTT
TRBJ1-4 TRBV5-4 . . CASSLKGNEKLFF TGTGCCAGCAGCTTGAAGGGAAATGAAAAACTGTTTTTT
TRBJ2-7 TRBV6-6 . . CASSRPPGITYF TGTGCCAGCAGTCGTCCCCCAGGAATCACGTACTTC
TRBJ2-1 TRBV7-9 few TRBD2 CASTLAGGYNEQFF TGTGCCAGCACATTAGCGGGGGGGTACAATGAGCAGTTCTTC
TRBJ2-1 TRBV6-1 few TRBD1 CASSGPGTGNEQFF TGTGCCAGCAGTGGTCCCGGGACAGGGAATGAGCAGTTCTTC
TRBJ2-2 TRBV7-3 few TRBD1 CASSRGTGLTGELFF TGTGCCAGCAGCCGCGGGACAGGGCTCACCGGGGAGCTGTTTTTT